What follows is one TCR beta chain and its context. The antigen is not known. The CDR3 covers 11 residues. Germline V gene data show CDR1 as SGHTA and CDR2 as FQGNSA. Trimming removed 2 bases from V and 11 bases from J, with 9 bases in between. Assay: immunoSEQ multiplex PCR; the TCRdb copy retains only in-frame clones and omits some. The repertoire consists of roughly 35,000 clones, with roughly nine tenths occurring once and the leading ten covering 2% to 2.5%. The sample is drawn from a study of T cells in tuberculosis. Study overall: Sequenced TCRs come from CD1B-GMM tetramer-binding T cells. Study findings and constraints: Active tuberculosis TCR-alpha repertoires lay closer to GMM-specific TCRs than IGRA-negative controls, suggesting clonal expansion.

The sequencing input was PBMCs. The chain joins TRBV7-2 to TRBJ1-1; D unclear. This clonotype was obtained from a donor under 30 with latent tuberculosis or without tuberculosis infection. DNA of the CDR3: TGTGCCAGCAGCTTATCGATACTTGCTTTCTTT. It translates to CASSLSILAFF. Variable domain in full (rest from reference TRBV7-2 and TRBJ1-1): GAGVSQSPSNKVTEKGKDVELRCDPISGHTALYWYRQSLGQGLEFLIYFQGNSAPDKSGLPSDRFSAERTGGSVSTLTIQRTQQEDSAVYLCASSLSILAFFGQGTRLTVV.